The 13 T cell receptor beta chains reported below all come from one sample, sequenced in a study of radiotherapy plus CTLA-4 blockade in lung cancer. Only in-frame clones appear in the TCRdb table, and some are missing; sequencing was by immunoSEQ multiplex PCR. The top ten clones hold less than 4.5% of a sample with about 60,000 clones, around 81% of them seen once. This material consisted of peripheral blood, taken from a patient treated with radiotherapy plus ipilimumab. The receptors originated from a human donor with non-small cell lung cancer who had a partial response to radiotherapy plus ipilimumab.

This clone was seen just once. The gene calls are TRBV29-1 and TRBJ2-1, with 12 nucleotides matching TRBD2. V was pared by 8 bases and J by 0 bases, with 20 bases of the junction left unmatched. The germline V gene encodes CDR1 SQVTM and CDR2 ANQGSEA. The CDR3 extends over 20 amino acids. The CDR3 DNA sequence: TGCAGCTCCCGCGGCCTAGCGGGAGGGCCCCATCTTAGCTCCTACAATGAGCAGTTCTTC. It specifies CSSRGLAGGPHLSSYNEQFF.

Notes on this clone: One end of the junction fails to match germline, which may point to a read error. The chain employs TRBV2 and TRBJ2-5, with D perhaps matching TRBD2 (7 bases). The CDR3 runs 14 residues. Germline-derived CDR1 and CDR2 are SNHLY and FYNNEI. Here the CDR3 DNA reads TGTGCCAGCACTGAAGGGGGGAGGGTAGAGACCCAGTACTTC. As protein: CASTEGGRVETQYF. The entire variable domain, with the rest obtained from reference TRBV2 and TRBJ2-5, is as follows: EPEVTQTPSHQVTQMGQEVILRCVPISNHLYFYWYRQILGQKVEFLVSFYNNEISEKSEIFDDQFSVERPDGSNFTLKIRSTKLEDSAMYFCASTEGGRVETQYFGPGTRLLVL.

The chain is built from TRBV11-2 and TRBJ2-3; tentatively, D is TRBD1 (5 bases). CDR1 is SGHAT, CDR2 FQNNGV, per germline. The CDR3 is 12 amino acids. V shed 5 bases and J shed 6 bases, with 9 bases lying between them. CDR3 in DNA: TGTGCCAGCAGCCCTACAGGCGATACGCAGTATTTT. It yields the protein CASSPTGDTQYF. The full variable domain, rest sourced from reference TRBV11-2 and TRBJ2-3, is EAGVAQSPRYKIIEKRQSVAFWCNPISGHATLYWYQQILGQGPKLLIQFQNNGVVDDSQLPKDRFSAERLKGVDSTLKIQPAKLEDSAVYLCASSPTGDTQYFGPGTRLTVL.

This clone occurred once. J is TRBJ1-5 and V is TRBV4-1, with no clear D. The CDR3 extends over 18 amino acids. Trimming took 0 bases from V and 7 from J, leaving 22 bases between them. Germline V CDR1 and CDR2: MGHRA, YSYEKL. CDR3: CASSQDIQASARGQPQHF. The CDR3 DNA is TGCGCCAGCAGCCAAGACATTCAGGCCTCAGCTCGTGGGCAGCCCCAGCATTTT.

The J gene is TRBJ1-2, the V gene TRBV28; a possible D gene is TRBD1 (6 bases). Germline assignment: CDR1 MDHEN and CDR2 SYDVKM. Trimming removed 0 bases at V and 4 bases at J, with 18 bases between. This CDR3 region has 17 residues. Here the CDR3 DNA reads TGTGCCAGCAGTTTATGGGGGAGACAGGCCGGGCCCTATGGCTACACCTTC. Encoded protein: CASSLWGRQAGPYGYTF.

This chain joins TRBV14 and TRBJ1-2; 7 nucleotides line up with TRBD1. Losses at the gene ends were 3 bases for V and 6 bases for J; bases not matched to a gene: 7. CDR3 length: 14 amino acids. The germline gives CDR1 SGHDN, CDR2 FVKESK. CDR3 nucleotides: TGTGCCAGCAGCCATGGACAGGCCCGGGATGGCTACACCTTC. It is translated as CASSHGQARDGYTF.

V is TRBV18 and J is TRBJ2-7; 8 nucleotides align to TRBD1. V was pared by 5 bases and J by 2 bases, with 8 bases of the junction left unmatched. The CDR3 consists of 15 residues. The germline V gene has CDR1 KGHSH and CDR2 LQKENI. The CDR3 DNA is TGTGCCAGCTCAACCGGACAGGGTCGCACCTACGAGCAGTACTTC. Protein: CASSTGQGRTYEQYF.

The V call is TRBV11-1, the J call TRBJ2-5; TRBD2 might be the D (5 bases). The germline gives CDR1 SGHAT, CDR2 FQDESV (reference sequence). V was pared by 3 bases and J by 2 bases, with 7 bases between. The CDR3 is made up of 13 amino acids. Here the CDR3 reads CASSFGNQETQYF. The CDR3 DNA sequence: TGTGCCAGCAGCTTCGGGAATCAAGAGACCCAGTACTTC. The whole variable domain, filled in from reference TRBV11-1 and TRBJ2-5, reads EAEVAQSPRYKITEKSQAVAFWCDPISGHATLYWYRQILGQGPELLVQFQDESVVDDSQLPKDRFSAERLKGVDSTLKIQPAELGDSAMYLCASSFGNQETQYFGPGTRLLVL.

The CDR3 region is CASIPSTGTGRIDTQYF. The CDR3, as DNA: TGTGCCAGCATTCCGTCGACGGGGACAGGGAGGATAGATACGCAGTATTTT. The V gene is TRBV11-2, the J gene TRBJ2-3, with 9 nucleotides matching TRBD1. CDR3 length equals 17 residues. V gave up 7 bases and J gave up 5 bases; unmatched junction bases: 16. Germline assignment: CDR1 SGHAT and CDR2 FQNNGV.

The chain links TRBV19 to TRBJ1-2; 10 nucleotides match TRBD1. V lost 5 bases and J lost 2; bases outside the gene matches: 11. The CDR3 covers 17 residues. Germline V gene data show CDR1 as LNHDA and CDR2 as SQIVND (reference sequence). The DNA for the CDR3 is TGTGCCAGTAGTCCTCGCACCGGGACAGGGGTCAACTATGGCTACACCTTC. Amino acids: CASSPRTGTGVNYGYTF.

This clone was seen only once. The chain is built from TRBV29-1 and TRBJ2-1, with 12 positions matching TRBD2. Germline V lookup: CDR1 SQVTM, CDR2 ANQGSEA. CDR3 length: 14 residues. The J segment lost 4 bases and the V segment lost 7 bases, leaving 5 bases of the junction unmatched. The CDR3 region has the DNA TGCAGCGGGAGGGGGACTAGCGGGTACAATGAGCAGTTCTTC. Translating it yields CSGRGTSGYNEQFF.

V usage is TRBV4-2 and J usage is TRBJ2-1; TRBD2 matches 15 bases. The CDR3 length is 19 residues. CDR1 is LGHNA and CDR2 is YNFKEQ in the germline V gene. V trimming: 4 bases; J trimming: 0 bases; junction bases outside the gene matches: 7. The CDR3 here is CASSRGGLAGGYSYNEQFF. The CDR3 DNA sequence: TGTGCCAGCAGCCGCGGAGGACTAGCGGGAGGGTACTCCTACAATGAGCAGTTCTTC.

This chain joins TRBV6-1 and TRBJ2-6, with 7 bases fitting TRBD2. Germline assignment: CDR1 MNHNS and CDR2 SASEGT. J was trimmed by 0 bases and V by 1 base; bases with no gene match: 12. The CDR3 runs 20 residues. The DNA for the CDR3 is TGTGCCAGCAGTGAAGGAGTAGCGGGCCGAACTTTCTCTGGGGCCAACGTCCTGACTTTC. Amino acids: CASSEGVAGRTFSGANVLTF.